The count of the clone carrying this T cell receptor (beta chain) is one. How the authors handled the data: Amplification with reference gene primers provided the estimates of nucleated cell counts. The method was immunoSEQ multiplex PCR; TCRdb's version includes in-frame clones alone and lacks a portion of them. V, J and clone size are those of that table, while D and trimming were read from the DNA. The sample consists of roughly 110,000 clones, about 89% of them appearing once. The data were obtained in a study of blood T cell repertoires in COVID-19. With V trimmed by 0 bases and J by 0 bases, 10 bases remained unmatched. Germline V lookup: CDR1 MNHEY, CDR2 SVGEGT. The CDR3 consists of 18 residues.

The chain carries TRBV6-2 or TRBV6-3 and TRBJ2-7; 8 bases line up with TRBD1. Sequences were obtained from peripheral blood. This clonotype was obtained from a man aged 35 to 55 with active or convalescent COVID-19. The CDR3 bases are TGTGCCAGCAGTTACTCGAATTTTGGGACAGGTTACTCCTACGAGCAGTACTTC. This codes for CASSYSNFGTGYSYEQYF.